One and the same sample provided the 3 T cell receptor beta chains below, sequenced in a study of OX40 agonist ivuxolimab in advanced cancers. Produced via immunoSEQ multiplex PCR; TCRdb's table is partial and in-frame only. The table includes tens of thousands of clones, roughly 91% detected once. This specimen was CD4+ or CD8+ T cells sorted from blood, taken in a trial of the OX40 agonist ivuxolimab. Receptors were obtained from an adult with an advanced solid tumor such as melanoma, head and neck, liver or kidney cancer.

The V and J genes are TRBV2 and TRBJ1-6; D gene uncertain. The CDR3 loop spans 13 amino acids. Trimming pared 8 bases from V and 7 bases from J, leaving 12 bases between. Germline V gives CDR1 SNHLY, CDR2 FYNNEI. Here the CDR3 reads CASGVYENSPLHF. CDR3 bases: TGTGCCAGCGGGGTGTATGAGAATTCACCCCTCCACTTT. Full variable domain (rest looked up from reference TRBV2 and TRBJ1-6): EPEVTQTPSHQVTQMGQEVILRCVPISNHLYFYWYRQILGQKVEFLVSFYNNEISEKSEIFDDQFSVERPDGSNFTLKIRSTKLEDSAMYFCASGVYENSPLHFGNGTRLTVT.

CDR3 amino acids: CASSMSPETEAFF. CDR3 DNA: TGCGCCAGCAGCATGTCTCCCGAGACTGAAGCTTTCTTT. The chain joins TRBV5-1 to TRBJ1-1, with D unclear. The germline V gene has CDR1 SGHRS and CDR2 YFSETQ. The CDR3 is 13 amino acids. Trimming removed 4 bases at V and 5 bases at J, with 12 bases between. The whole variable domain, remainder taken from reference TRBV5-1 and TRBJ1-1, is KAGVTQTPRYLIKTRGQQVTLSCSPISGHRSVSWYQQTPGQGLQFLFEYFSETQRNKGNFPGRFSGRQFSNSRSEMNVSTLELGDSALYLCASSMSPETEAFFGQGTRLTVV.

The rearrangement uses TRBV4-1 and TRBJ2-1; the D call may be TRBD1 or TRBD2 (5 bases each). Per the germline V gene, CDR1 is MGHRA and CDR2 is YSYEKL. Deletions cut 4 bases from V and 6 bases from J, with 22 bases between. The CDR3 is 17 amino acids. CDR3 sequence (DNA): TGCGCCAGCAGCCTCAGCAATGGCAGGGAGATCCTCAATGAGCAGTTCTTC. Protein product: CASSLSNGREILNEQFF.